Listed below are T cell receptor beta chains from one sample, sequenced in a study of type 1 regulatory T cells. TCRdb re-analysed the reads in MiXCR, keeping a single row per CDR3 protein. This sample carries about 62,000 distinct CDR3 sequences, approximately 67% of them seen once, and the ten largest clones take approximately 1.8%. What these receptors recognize is not known. Sample: cultured non-Tr1 T cells, either the whole culture or a sorted T cell fraction (not recorded which). These receptors all stem from a human donor in good health. Both conserved end residues are part of each CDR3. D genes are given only for firm matches. Clone size is shown for a subset of rows, as once, few, many or a class of expanded clone.

J gene | D gene | clone size | V gene | CDR3 protein | CDR3 DNA
TRBJ2-2 | TRBD1 | few | TRBV5-8 | CASSLGQGYAGELFF | TGTGCTAGCAGCTTAGGACAGGGATACGCCGGGGAGCTGTTTTTT
TRBJ1-5 | - | - | TRBV7-2 | CASSRMGGQPQHF | TGTGCCAGCAGTCGAATGGGGGGGCAGCCCCAGCATTTT
TRBJ2-1 | TRBD2 | few | TRBV11-2 | CASSSRPTSIYNEQFF | TGTGCCAGCAGCTCTAGACCGACTAGCATTTACAATGAGCAGTTCTTC
TRBJ2-6 | TRBD1 | - | TRBV4-2 | CASSRETGGAKGANVLTF | TGTGCCAGCAGCCGCGAGACAGGGGGCGCGAAAGGGGCCAACGTCCTGACTTTC
TRBJ2-3 | - | - | TRBV2 | CASSIRVPDTQYF | TGTGCCAGCAGCATCAGGGTCCCAGATACGCAGTATTTT
TRBJ2-1 | TRBD2 | - | TRBV5-1 | CASSVFSGSSYNEQFF | TGCGCCAGCAGCGTGTTTAGCGGGAGCTCCTACAATGAGCAGTTCTTC
TRBJ1-6 | - | few | TRBV2 | CASSDRSPSYNSPLHF | TGTGCCAGCAGTGATAGGTCTCCCAGCTATAATTCACCCCTCCACTTT
TRBJ1-2 | TRBD1 | medium-sized | TRBV7-2 | CASSPRTGSNYGYTF | TGTGCCAGCAGTCCACGGACAGGGAGTAACTATGGCTACACCTTC
TRBJ2-7 | - | - | TRBV3-1 | CASSPKKDGSYEQYF | TGTGCCAGCAGCCCCAAAAAGGACGGTTCATACGAGCAGTACTTC
TRBJ2-2 | - | many | TRBV29-1 | CSVGRRTGELFF | TGCAGCGTTGGAAGGAGGACCGGGGAGCTGTTTTTT
TRBJ1-4 | - | few | TRBV7-9 | CASSPRGGTTNEKLFF | TGTGCCAGCAGCCCACGGGGTGGTACAACTAATGAAAAACTGTTTTTT
TRBJ2-7 | - | few | TRBV7-9 | CASSLQTLGQSYEQYF | TGTGCCAGCAGCTTACAGACACTAGGACAGTCCTACGAGCAGTACTTC
TRBJ1-1 | - | - | TRBV20-1 | CSASSRTGTEAFF | TGCAGTGCTAGCTCCAGAACGGGCACTGAAGCTTTCTTT
TRBJ2-1 | - | - | TRBV5-8 | CASSLGISFYNEQFF | TGTGCCAGCAGCTTGGGAATATCCTTCTACAATGAGCAGTTCTTC
TRBJ2-3 | - | - | TRBV9 | CASSEAAEDTQYF | TGTGCCAGCAGCGAAGCAGCGGAGGATACGCAGTATTTT
TRBJ2-5 | - | - | TRBV5-5 | CASSVREAQETQYF | TGTGCCAGCAGCGTCCGGGAAGCTCAAGAGACCCAGTACTTC
TRBJ2-5 | TRBD1 | - | TRBV5-1 | CASSRGQGETQYF | TGCGCCAGCAGCCGGGGACAGGGAGAGACCCAGTACTTC
TRBJ2-1 | - | - | TRBV5-4 | CASSLEEDNEQFF | TGTGCCAGCAGCTTGGAAGAGGACAATGAGCAGTTCTTC
TRBJ2-7 | TRBD2 | few | TRBV11-2 | CASSLEGGTAYEQYF | TGTGCCAGCAGCTTAGAGGGGGGGACGGCCTACGAGCAGTACTTC
TRBJ2-7 | - | once | TRBV11-2 | CASSYASNSYEQYF | TGTGCCAGCAGCTACGCCTCCAACTCCTACGAGCAGTACTTC
TRBJ1-1 | - | - | TRBV5-1 | CASSSGNTEAFF | TGCGCCAGCAGCTCAGGGAACACTGAAGCTTTCTTT
TRBJ1-2 | - | few | TRBV5-1 | CASSLGTESYYGYTF | TGCGCCAGCAGCTTGGGGACGGAATCCTACTATGGCTACACCTTC
TRBJ2-2 | TRBD1 | once | TRBV12-3/TRBV12-4 | CASSPTGTGGTGELFF | TGTGCCAGCAGCCCCACCGGGACAGGGGGTACCGGGGAGCTGTTTTTT
TRBJ1-1 | TRBD1 | - | TRBV5-1 | CASSFTGVDTEAFF | TGCGCCAGCAGCTTCACAGGGGTTGACACTGAAGCTTTCTTT
TRBJ2-7 | - | - | TRBV12-3/TRBV12-4 | CASSRALGEQYF | TGTGCCAGCAGCAGGGCCCTAGGCGAGCAGTACTTC
TRBJ2-7 | - | - | TRBV14 | CASSQGPHQAWSSYEQYF | TGTGCCAGCAGCCAAGGCCCCCACCAAGCGTGGAGCTCCTACGAGCAGTACTTC
TRBJ2-3 | - | - | TRBV7-2 | CASSLALGTDTQYF | TGTGCCAGCAGCTTAGCGCTAGGTACAGATACGCAGTATTTT
TRBJ2-2 | - | - | TRBV6-6 | CASSSTEVSGELFF | TGTGCCAGCAGTTCTACGGAGGTGTCCGGGGAGCTGTTTTTT
TRBJ2-5 | - | - | TRBV7-3 | CASSSGAQETQYF | TGTGCCAGCAGCTCTGGAGCGCAAGAGACCCAGTACTTC
TRBJ1-1 | - | once | TRBV19 | CASTPTGQTEAFF | TGTGCCAGTACCCCTACGGGGCAAACTGAAGCTTTCTTT
TRBJ2-1 | TRBD2 | medium-sized | TRBV5-1 | CASSTSGSYNEQFF | TGCGCCAGCAGCACTAGCGGGAGCTACAATGAGCAGTTCTTC
TRBJ2-4 | TRBD2 | - | TRBV6-6 | CASRPDLAGGLHAKNIQYF | TGTGCCAGCAGACCAGATCTAGCGGGAGGGCTGCATGCCAAAAACATTCAGTACTTC
TRBJ2-5 | - | - | TRBV5-1 | CASSLNLQETQYF | TGCGCCAGCAGCCTAAACTTACAAGAGACCCAGTACTTC
TRBJ2-3 | TRBD2 | - | TRBV6-2/TRBV6-3 | CASRRLAVTDTQYF | TGTGCCAGCAGGCGCCTAGCGGTCACAGATACGCAGTATTTT
TRBJ1-2 | - | - | TRBV24-1 | CATSETSRVYGYTF | TGTGCCACCAGTGAGACGAGCAGGGTGTATGGCTACACCTTC
TRBJ2-3 | - | - | TRBV10-1 | CASSESRGGITDTQYF | TGCGCCAGCAGTGAGTCACGAGGGGGGATAACAGATACGCAGTATTTT
TRBJ2-7 | TRBD1 | - | TRBV19 | CASSRMPGQATYEQYF | TGTGCCAGTAGTAGAATGCCGGGACAGGCGACCTACGAGCAGTACTTC
TRBJ2-7 | TRBD1 | - | TRBV5-1 | CASSLSPQGSYEQYF | TGCGCCAGCAGCTTGTCGCCACAGGGGTCCTACGAGCAGTACTTC
TRBJ2-3 | - | - | TRBV20-1 | CSASSGVVSDTQYF | TGCAGTGCTAGTTCGGGGGTGGTGTCAGATACGCAGTATTTT
TRBJ2-1 | - | - | TRBV20-1 | CSARGGDIDEQFF | TGCAGTGCTAGGGGCGGGGACATCGATGAGCAGTTCTTC
TRBJ2-5 | - | - | TRBV20-1 | CSAPGIQETQYF | TGCAGTGCTCCAGGGATCCAAGAGACCCAGTACTTC
TRBJ2-2 | - | - | TRBV19 | CASRDGGRGELFF | TGTGCCAGCCGGGACGGAGGGAGGGGGGAGCTGTTTTTT
TRBJ1-1 | - | - | TRBV4-2 | CVSSPATPKAEAFF | TGTGTCAGCAGCCCAGCGACCCCCAAGGCTGAAGCTTTCTTT
TRBJ2-3 | - | - | TRBV7-3 | CASSPTSRDTQYF | TGTGCCAGCAGCCCAACTAGTAGAGATACGCAGTATTTT
TRBJ2-1 | - | - | TRBV24-1 | CATSDPAGQTYNEQFF | TGTGCCACCAGTGATCCTGCGGGACAGACCTACAATGAGCAGTTCTTC
TRBJ2-7 | TRBD1 | few | TRBV12-3/TRBV12-4 | CASSLGAGFPGQETYEQYF | TGTGCCAGCAGTTTAGGTGCTGGGTTCCCGGGACAGGAGACCTACGAGCAGTACTTC
TRBJ2-1 | - | - | TRBV11-2 | CASSLPWSRTNNEQFF | TGTGCCAGCAGCTTACCATGGTCCCGGACTAACAATGAGCAGTTCTTC
TRBJ1-4 | TRBD1 | few | TRBV7-8 | CASSLWLGTGNEKLFF | TGTGCCAGCAGCTTATGGCTGGGGACAGGGAACGAAAAACTGTTTTTT
TRBJ2-5 | - | few | TRBV19 | CASSPQGAVQETQYF | TGTGCCAGTAGCCCCCAGGGTGCAGTCCAAGAGACCCAGTACTTC
TRBJ2-2 | TRBD1 | few | TRBV20-1 | CSASPAGQGTGELFF | TGCAGTGCTAGCCCCGCGGGACAGGGTACCGGGGAGCTGTTTTTT
TRBJ2-7 | - | few | TRBV20-1 | CSAPVSYEQYF | TGCAGTGCTCCAGTTTCCTACGAGCAGTACTTC
TRBJ2-7 | - | few | TRBV6-1 | CASSELGAYEQYF | TGTGCCAGCAGTGAGCTTGGGGCCTACGAGCAGTACTTC
TRBJ2-2 | - | - | TRBV5-5 | CASSLVAVNTGELFF | TGTGCCAGCAGCTTGGTTGCCGTGAACACCGGGGAGCTGTTTTTT
TRBJ1-5 | - | - | TRBV2 | CASNGVNQPQHF | TGTGCCAGCAACGGTGTGAATCAGCCCCAGCATTTT